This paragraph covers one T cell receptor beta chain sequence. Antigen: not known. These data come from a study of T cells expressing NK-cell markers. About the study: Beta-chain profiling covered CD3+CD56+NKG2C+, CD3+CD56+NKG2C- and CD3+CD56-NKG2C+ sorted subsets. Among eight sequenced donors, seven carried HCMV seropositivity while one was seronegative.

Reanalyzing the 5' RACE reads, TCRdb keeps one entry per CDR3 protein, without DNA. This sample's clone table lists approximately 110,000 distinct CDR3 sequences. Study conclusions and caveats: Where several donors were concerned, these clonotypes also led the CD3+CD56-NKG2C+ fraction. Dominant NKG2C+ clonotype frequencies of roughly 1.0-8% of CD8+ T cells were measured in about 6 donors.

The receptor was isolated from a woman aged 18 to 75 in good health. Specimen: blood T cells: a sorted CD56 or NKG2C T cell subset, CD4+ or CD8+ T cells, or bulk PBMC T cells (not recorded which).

The CDR3 protein is CASSLTIGLAGDASYNEQFF. The chain has TRBV7-3 and TRBJ2-1; the TRBD2 assignment by TCRdb is unverifiable without DNA. The CDR3 is 20 amino acids. Germline V gives CDR1 SGHTA, CDR2 FQGTGA.